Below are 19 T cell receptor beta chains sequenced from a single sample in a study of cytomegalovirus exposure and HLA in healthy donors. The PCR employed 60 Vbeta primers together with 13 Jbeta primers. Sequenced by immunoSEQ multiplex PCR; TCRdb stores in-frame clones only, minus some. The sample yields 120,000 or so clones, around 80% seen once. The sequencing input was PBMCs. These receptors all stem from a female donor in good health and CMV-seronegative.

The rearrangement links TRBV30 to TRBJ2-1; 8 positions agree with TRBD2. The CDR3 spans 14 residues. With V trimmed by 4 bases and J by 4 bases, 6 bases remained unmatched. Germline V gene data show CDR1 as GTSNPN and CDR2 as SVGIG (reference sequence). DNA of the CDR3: TGTGCCTGGATCGGGACTAGGGGATACAATGAGCAGTTCTTC. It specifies CAWIGTRGYNEQFF.

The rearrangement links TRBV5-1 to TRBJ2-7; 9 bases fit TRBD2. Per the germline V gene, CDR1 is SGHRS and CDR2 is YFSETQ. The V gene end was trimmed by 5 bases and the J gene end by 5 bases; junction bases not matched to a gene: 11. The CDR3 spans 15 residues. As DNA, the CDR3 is TGCGCCAGCAGAGTTGCGAGCGGGAGGTCCCACGAGCAGTACTTC. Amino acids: CASRVASGRSHEQYF.

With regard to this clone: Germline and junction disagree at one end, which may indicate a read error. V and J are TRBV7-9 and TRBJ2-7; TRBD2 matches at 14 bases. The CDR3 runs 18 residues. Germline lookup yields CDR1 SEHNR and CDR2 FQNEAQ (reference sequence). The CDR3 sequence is CSSRAGLAGEGVRSEQYF. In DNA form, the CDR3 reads TGTTCCAGCAGAGCGGGACTAGCGGGAGAGGGGGTGAGGAGCGAGCAGTACTTC. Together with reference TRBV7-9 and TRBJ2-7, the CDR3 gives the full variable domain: DTGVSQNPRHKITKRGQNVTFRCDPISEHNRLYWYRQTLGQGPEFLTYFQNEAQLEKSRLLSDRFSAERPKGSFSTLEIQRTEQGDSAMYLCSSRAGLAGEGVRSEQYFGPGTRLTVT.

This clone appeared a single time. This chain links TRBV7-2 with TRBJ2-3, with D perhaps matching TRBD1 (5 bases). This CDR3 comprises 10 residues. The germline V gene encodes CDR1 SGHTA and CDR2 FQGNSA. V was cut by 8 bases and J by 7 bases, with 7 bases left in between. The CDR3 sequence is CASSGNTQYF. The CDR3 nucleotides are TGTGCCAGCTCAGGGAATACGCAGTATTTT.

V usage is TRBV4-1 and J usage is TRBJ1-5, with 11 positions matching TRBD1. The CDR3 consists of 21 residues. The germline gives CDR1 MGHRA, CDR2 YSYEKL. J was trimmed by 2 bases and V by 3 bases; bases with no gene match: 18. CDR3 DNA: TGCGCCAGCAGCCATGGTTACGGGACAGGGGGAGATCATGCCGGCAATCAGCCCCAGCATTTT. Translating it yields CASSHGYGTGGDHAGNQPQHF.

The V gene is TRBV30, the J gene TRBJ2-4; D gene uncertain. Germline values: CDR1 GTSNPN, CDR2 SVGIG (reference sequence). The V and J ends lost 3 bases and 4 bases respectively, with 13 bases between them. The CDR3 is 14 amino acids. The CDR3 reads CAWSPGLQKNIQYF. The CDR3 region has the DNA TGTGCCTGGAGCCCGGGTCTGCAAAAAAACATTCAGTACTTC.

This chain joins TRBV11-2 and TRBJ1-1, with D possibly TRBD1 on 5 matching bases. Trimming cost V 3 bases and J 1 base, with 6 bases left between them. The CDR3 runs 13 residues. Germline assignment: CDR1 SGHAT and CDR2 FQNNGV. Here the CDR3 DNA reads TGTGCCAGCAGCTTTCAGGGGAACACTGAAGCTTTCTTT. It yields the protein CASSFQGNTEAFF.

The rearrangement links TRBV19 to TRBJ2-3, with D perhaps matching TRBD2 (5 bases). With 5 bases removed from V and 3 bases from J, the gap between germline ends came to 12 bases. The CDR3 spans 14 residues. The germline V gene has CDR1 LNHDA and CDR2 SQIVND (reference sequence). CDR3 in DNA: TGTGCCAGTAGTCTTGGACTGACTACAGATACGCAGTATTTT. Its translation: CASSLGLTTDTQYF. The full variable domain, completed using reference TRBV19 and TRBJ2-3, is DGGITQSPKYLFRKEGQNVTLSCEQNLNHDAMYWYRQDPGQGLRLIYYSQIVNDFQKGDIAEGYSVSREKKESFPLTVTSAQKNPTAFYLCASSLGLTTDTQYFGPGTRLTVL.

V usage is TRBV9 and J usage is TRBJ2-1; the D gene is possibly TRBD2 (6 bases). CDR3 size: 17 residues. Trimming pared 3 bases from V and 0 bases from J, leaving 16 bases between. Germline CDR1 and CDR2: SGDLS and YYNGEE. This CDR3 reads CASSGRTIRNSYNEQFF. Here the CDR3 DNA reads TGTGCCAGCAGCGGTCGGACTATCCGGAACTCCTACAATGAGCAGTTCTTC.

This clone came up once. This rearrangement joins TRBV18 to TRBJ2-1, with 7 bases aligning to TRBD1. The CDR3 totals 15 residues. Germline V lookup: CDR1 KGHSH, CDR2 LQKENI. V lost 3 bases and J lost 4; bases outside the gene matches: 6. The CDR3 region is CASSPDRTLYNEQFF. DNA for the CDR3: TGTGCCAGCTCACCGGACAGGACCCTATACAATGAGCAGTTCTTC. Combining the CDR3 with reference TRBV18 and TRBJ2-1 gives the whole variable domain NAGVMQNPRHLVRRRGQEARLRCSPMKGHSHVYWYRQLPEEGLKFMVYLQKENIIDESGMPKERFSAEFPKEGPSILRIQQVVRGDSAAYFCASSPDRTLYNEQFFGPGTRLTVL.

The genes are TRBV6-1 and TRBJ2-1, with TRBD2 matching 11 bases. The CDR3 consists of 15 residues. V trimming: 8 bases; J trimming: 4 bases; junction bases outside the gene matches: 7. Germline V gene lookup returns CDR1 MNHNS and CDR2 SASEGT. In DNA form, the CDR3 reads TGTGCCAGCGGCGGCAGACTAGCGGGGTACAATGAGCAGTTCTTC. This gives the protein CASGGRLAGYNEQFF.

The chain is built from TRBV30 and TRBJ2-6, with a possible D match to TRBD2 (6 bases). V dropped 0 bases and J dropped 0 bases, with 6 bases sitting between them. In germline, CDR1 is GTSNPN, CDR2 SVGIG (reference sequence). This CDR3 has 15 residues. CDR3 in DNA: TGTGCCTGGAGTGTCGGGGGCTCTGGGGCCAACGTCCTGACTTTC. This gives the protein CAWSVGGSGANVLTF.

CDR3 amino acids: CSVEGTSWLTDTQYF. The CDR3 nucleotides read TGCAGCGTTGAAGGGACTAGCTGGTTGACAGATACGCAGTATTTT. The rearrangement joins TRBV29-1 to TRBJ2-3, with TRBD2 identical over 8 bases. V lost 1 base to trimming and J lost 3 bases; unmatched junction nucleotides: 6. Germline V CDR1 and CDR2: SQVTM, ANQGSEA. The CDR3 runs 15 residues.

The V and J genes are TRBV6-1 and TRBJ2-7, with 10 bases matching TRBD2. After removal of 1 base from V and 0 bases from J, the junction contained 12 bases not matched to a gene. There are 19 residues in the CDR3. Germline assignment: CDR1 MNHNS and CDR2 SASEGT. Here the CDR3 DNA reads TGTGCCAGCAGTGAAGTTCAGCGTCTAGCGGGAGCATACTCCTACGAGCAGTACTTC. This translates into CASSEVQRLAGAYSYEQYF.

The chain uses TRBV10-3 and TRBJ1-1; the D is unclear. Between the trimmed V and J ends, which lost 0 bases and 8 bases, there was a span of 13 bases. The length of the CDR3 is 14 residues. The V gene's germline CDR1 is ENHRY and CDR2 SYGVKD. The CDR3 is CAISESGAVGEAFF. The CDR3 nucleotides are TGTGCCATCAGTGAGTCCGGCGCGGTCGGGGAAGCTTTCTTT.

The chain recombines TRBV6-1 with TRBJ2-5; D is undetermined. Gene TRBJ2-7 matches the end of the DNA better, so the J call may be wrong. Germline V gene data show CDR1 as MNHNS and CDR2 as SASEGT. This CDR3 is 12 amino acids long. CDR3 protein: CASSELGNEQYF. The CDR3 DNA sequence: TGTGCCAGCAGTGAACTGGGCAACGAGCAGTACTTC.

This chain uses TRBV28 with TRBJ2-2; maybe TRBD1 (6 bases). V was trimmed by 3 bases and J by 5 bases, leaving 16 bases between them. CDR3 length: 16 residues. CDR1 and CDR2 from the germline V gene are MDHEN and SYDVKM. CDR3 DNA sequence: TGTGCCAGCAGTTTTTCCCCCGACAGGTTTACCGGGGAGCTGTTTTTT. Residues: CASSFSPDRFTGELFF.

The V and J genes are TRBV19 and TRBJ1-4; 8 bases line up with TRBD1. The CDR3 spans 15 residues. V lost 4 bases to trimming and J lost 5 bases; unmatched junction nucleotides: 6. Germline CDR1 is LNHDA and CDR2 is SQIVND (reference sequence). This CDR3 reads CASSKGGTGNEKLFF. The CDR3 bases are TGTGCCAGTAGTAAAGGGGGGACAGGAAATGAAAAACTGTTTTTT.

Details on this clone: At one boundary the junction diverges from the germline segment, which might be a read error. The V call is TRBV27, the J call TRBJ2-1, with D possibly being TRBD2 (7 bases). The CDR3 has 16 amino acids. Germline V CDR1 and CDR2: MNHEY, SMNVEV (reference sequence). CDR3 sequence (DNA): TGTGCCAGCAGTCTAAGGGGGGGCGTGCAATACAATGAGCGGTTCTTC. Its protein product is CASSLRGGVQYNERFF.